One sample yielded the 13 T cell receptor beta chains listed below, sequenced in a study of T cell responses to AZD1222 COVID-19 vaccine. Assay used: immunoSEQ multiplex PCR; TCRdb lists only in-frame clones, some missing. This table has tens of thousands of clones, 70% to 90% appearing once. The material sequenced was peripheral blood, taken 28 days after the second AZD1222 dose. Every receptor here comes from an adult who received the AZD1222 COVID-19 vaccine.

The chain is built from TRBV5-4 and TRBJ2-5, with D possibly matching TRBD2 (6 bases). The germline V gene has CDR1 SGHNT and CDR2 YYREEE (reference sequence). CDR3 length: 15 amino acids. V was trimmed by 4 bases and J by 5 bases, leaving 18 bases between them. Written as DNA, the CDR3 is TGTGCCAGCAGCCCCAGGAGGGACTCGATGGAGACCCAGTACTTC. Translated, it gives CASSPRRDSMETQYF.

CDR3 sequence: CASSLYAGEDTEAFF. Written as DNA, the CDR3 is TGTGCCAGCAGTTTATATGCAGGGGAGGACACTGAAGCTTTCTTT. The V gene is TRBV27, the J gene TRBJ1-1; D might be TRBD1 (6 bases). CDR1 and CDR2 (germline): MNHEY, SMNVEV (reference sequence). V lost 1 base and J lost 3, with 12 bases in between. The CDR3 is made up of 15 amino acids.

This chain connects TRBV5-1 to TRBJ1-2; D is unresolved. Trimming removed 0 bases from V and 2 bases from J, with 5 bases in between. The germline V gene encodes CDR1 SGHRS and CDR2 YFSETQ. The CDR3 spans 13 residues. The DNA for the CDR3 is TGCGCCAGCAGCTTGGACCGAAACTATGGCTACACCTTC. It specifies CASSLDRNYGYTF.

The chain has TRBV7-8 and TRBJ2-7; 8 bases fit TRBD1. V dropped 6 bases and J dropped 5; count of bases not matched to a gene: 6. Germline CDR1 is SGHVS and CDR2 is FQNEAQ. The CDR3 covers 13 residues. The CDR3 region is CASSSGGVDEQYF. In nucleotides, the CDR3 is TGTGCCAGCAGTTCAGGGGGCGTGGACGAGCAGTACTTC.

The chain employs TRBV28 and TRBJ2-7; D gene uncertain. The germline gives CDR1 MDHEN, CDR2 SYDVKM. CDR3 size: 11 residues. Trimming removed 4 bases from V and 4 bases from J, with 5 bases in between. CDR3 amino acids: CASSSSYEQYF. CDR3 bases: TGTGCCAGCAGTTCCTCATACGAGCAGTACTTC.

The chain links TRBV6-2 or TRBV6-3 to TRBJ2-1, with D perhaps TRBD1 or TRBD2 (8 bases each). CDR1 is MNHEY and CDR2 is SVGEGT in the germline V gene. Trimming cost V 2 bases and J 7 bases, with 18 bases left between them. There are 16 residues in the CDR3. CDR3 DNA sequence: TGTGCCAGCAGTTACCCCACAGGGGGACTAGAGAATGAGCAGTTCTTC. It encodes CASSYPTGGLENEQFF.

The V gene is TRBV11-2, the J gene TRBJ1-6; 9 nucleotides match TRBD1. CDR1 is SGHAT, CDR2 FQNNGV, per germline. The CDR3 length is 14 residues. Trimming cost V 0 bases and J 10 bases; bases outside gene matches: 1. Here the CDR3 DNA reads TGTGCCAGCAGCTTAGAGGACAGGGGATCACCCCTCCACTTT. Translated: CASSLEDRGSPLHF.

The chain has TRBV20-1 and TRBJ2-7; D is perhaps TRBD2 (5 bases). This CDR3 is 14 amino acids long. Germline-derived CDR1 and CDR2 are DFQATT and SNEGSKA (reference sequence). V dropped 3 bases and J dropped 0 bases, with 12 bases sitting between them. In DNA form, the CDR3 reads TGCAGTGCTAGTCGAGGGTCGAGCTCCTACGAGCAGTACTTC. Protein sequence: CSASRGSSSYEQYF.

The V call is TRBV27, the J call TRBJ1-6; D remains ambiguous. V dropped 2 bases and J dropped 13 bases, with 18 bases sitting between them. This CDR3 comprises 15 residues. Germline V gene lookup returns CDR1 MNHEY and CDR2 SMNVEV (reference sequence). CDR3 protein: CASSLIGINLSPLHF. The CDR3 bases are TGTGCCAGCAGTTTAATAGGGATCAACCTCTCGCCCCTCCACTTT.

This chain links TRBV7-9 with TRBJ1-3; 9 bases match TRBD1. The trim removed 2 bases at V and 0 bases at J, leaving 5 bases unmatched. This CDR3 comprises 17 residues. The germline V gene encodes CDR1 SEHNR and CDR2 FQNEAQ (reference sequence). CDR3 in amino acids: CASSLTGGPSSGNTIYF. CDR3 nucleotide sequence: TGTGCCAGCAGCTTAACAGGGGGCCCGAGCTCTGGAAACACCATATATTTT.

The CDR3 sequence: CASSMSVVDYGYTF. The CDR3 DNA sequence: TGTGCCAGTAGTATGAGCGTCGTGGACTATGGCTACACCTTC. J is TRBJ1-2 and V is TRBV19, with unresolved D. Germline CDR1 is LNHDA and CDR2 is SQIVND (reference sequence). Trimming cost V 3 bases and J 3 bases, with 11 bases left between them. The CDR3 sequence is 14 residues long.

This chain uses TRBV27 with TRBJ1-1; 10 bases map to TRBD1. Germline-derived CDR1 and CDR2 are MNHEY and SMNVEV (reference sequence). J lost 0 bases, V lost 2 bases, and 15 bases had no gene match. CDR3 length: 20 residues. CDR3 DNA sequence: TGTGCCAGCAGTTTAGGGGCCTCCGGAGACAGGGGGCCGCTGAACACTGAAGCTTTCTTT. Protein: CASSLGASGDRGPLNTEAFF.

The chain links TRBV14 to TRBJ1-6; D is perhaps TRBD1 (5 bases). The germline CDR1 and CDR2 sequences are SGHDN and FVKESK. Between the trimmed V and J ends, which lost 1 base and 7 bases, there was a span of 11 bases. The CDR3 spans 15 residues. The CDR3 is CASSQVGAENSPLHF. The CDR3 DNA reads TGTGCCAGCAGCCAAGTCGGGGCAGAGAATTCACCCCTCCACTTT. Complete variable domain (other parts from reference TRBV14 and TRBJ1-6): EAGVTQFPSHSVIEKGQTVTLRCDPISGHDNLYWYRRVMGKEIKFLLHFVKESKQDESGMPNNRFLAERTGGTYSTLKVQPAELEDSGVYFCASSQVGAENSPLHFGNGTRLTVT.